The 10 T cell receptor beta chains in this list originate from one sample, sequenced in a study of blood T cell repertoires in COVID-19. Assay: immunoSEQ multiplex PCR; the TCRdb copy retains only in-frame clones and omits some. The sample contains approximately 46,000 clones, roughly 88% of which appear only once. Material for sequencing was peripheral blood. These receptor sequences come from a human donor in a cohort sampled during active COVID-19.

The rearrangement links TRBV5-4 to TRBJ1-1, with TRBD1 matching over 9 bases. Germline V gives CDR1 SGHNT, CDR2 YYREEE (reference sequence). The V and J ends lost 5 bases and 0 bases, in that order; junction bases with no gene match: 8. The CDR3 contains 16 residues. The CDR3 DNA reads as TGTGCCAGCAGTTTTGGGACAGGGAGTTTGAACACTGAAGCTTTCTTT. Its translation is CASSFGTGSLNTEAFF.

In this sample, this clone turned up once. V and J are TRBV7-2 and TRBJ1-4, with 9 bases identical to TRBD1. The ends lost 5 bases at V and 7 bases at J; junction bases unmatched: 5. Germline values: CDR1 SGHTA, CDR2 FQGNSA. This CDR3 contains 14 residues. The CDR3 here is CASSVGQGREKLFF. DNA of the CDR3: TGTGCCAGCAGCGTGGGACAGGGACGTGAAAAACTGTTTTTT.

V usage is TRBV30 and J usage is TRBJ2-7, with 9 bases fitting TRBD2. The ends lost 8 bases at V and 3 bases at J; junction bases unmatched: 8. Germline CDR1 and CDR2: GTSNPN and SVGIG (reference sequence). The CDR3 contains 13 residues. The CDR3 protein is CAQGVAGVYEQYF. CDR3 DNA: TGTGCCCAAGGGGTAGCGGGAGTCTACGAGCAGTACTTC.

V gene TRBV18 combines with J gene TRBJ2-6; D may be TRBD1 (6 bases). This CDR3 spans 15 amino acids. Per the germline V gene, CDR1 is KGHSH and CDR2 is LQKENI. V was cut by 6 bases and J by 4 bases, with 13 bases left in between. The CDR3 DNA is TGTGCCAGCTCGCCGACAGGATACGGGGCCAACGTCCTGACTTTC. Encoded protein: CASSPTGYGANVLTF. Together with reference TRBV18 and TRBJ2-6, the CDR3 gives the full variable domain: NAGVMQNPRHLVRRRGQEARLRCSPMKGHSHVYWYRQLPEEGLKFMVYLQKENIIDESGMPKERFSAEFPKEGPSILRIQQVVRGDSAAYFCASSPTGYGANVLTFGAGSRLTVL.

The J gene is TRBJ1-2, the V gene TRBV7-2; 8 bases are a match to TRBD1. J was trimmed by 6 bases and V by 4 bases; bases with no gene match: 4. This CDR3 contains 13 residues. Germline CDR1 and CDR2: SGHTA and FQGNSA. In DNA, the CDR3 is TGTGCCAGCAGCTCGGACAGGGTAAATGGCTACACCTTC. Encoded protein: CASSSDRVNGYTF.

V gene TRBV12-3 or TRBV12-4 combines with J gene TRBJ1-4; perhaps TRBD1 as D (6 bases). This CDR3 is built from 13 residues. Deletions cut 5 bases from V and 8 bases from J, with 12 bases between. CDR3 sequence (DNA): TGTGCCAGCAGTACAGGGTATAAGGAAAAACTGTTTTTT. This sequence encodes CASSTGYKEKLFF.

The rearrangement joins TRBV27 to TRBJ2-3; no clear D. The V and J ends lost 0 bases and 2 bases respectively, with 9 bases between them. Germline-derived CDR1 and CDR2 are MNHEY and SMNVEV (reference sequence). The length of the CDR3 is 15 residues. The CDR3 protein is CASSLSLLYTDTQYF. The CDR3 DNA is TGTGCCAGCAGTTTATCCCTTCTCTACACAGATACGCAGTATTTT.

The chain has TRBV21-1 and TRBJ2-5; the D call of TRBD1 is as the table states it, not checked on the DNA. TRBV21-1 represents a pseudogene. The CDR3 sequence is 14 residues long. DNA for the CDR3: TGTGCCAGCAGAAAGGCCACAGGGAGAGAGACCCAGTACTTC. Amino acids: CASRKATGRETQYF.

The V gene is TRBV2, the J gene TRBJ2-2; D is ambiguous. Germline V gene lookup returns CDR1 SNHLY and CDR2 FYNNEI. The CDR3 contains 16 residues. Trimming shortened V by 6 bases and J by 1 base, and 15 bases separated the two germline ends. The chain's CDR3 is CASRLSVYQNTGELFF. The CDR3 DNA sequence: TGTGCCAGCAGACTAAGCGTCTACCAGAACACCGGGGAGCTGTTTTTT.

The chain has TRBV6-1 and TRBJ1-5; D is ambiguous. This CDR3 comprises 13 residues. Per germline, CDR1 MNHNS and CDR2 SASEGT. The germline V and J ends were trimmed by 3 bases and 5 bases, with 8 bases remaining between them. The DNA for the CDR3 is TGTGCCAGCAGTGAGTCGTATGATCAGCCCCAGCATTTT. Its protein is CASSESYDQPQHF.